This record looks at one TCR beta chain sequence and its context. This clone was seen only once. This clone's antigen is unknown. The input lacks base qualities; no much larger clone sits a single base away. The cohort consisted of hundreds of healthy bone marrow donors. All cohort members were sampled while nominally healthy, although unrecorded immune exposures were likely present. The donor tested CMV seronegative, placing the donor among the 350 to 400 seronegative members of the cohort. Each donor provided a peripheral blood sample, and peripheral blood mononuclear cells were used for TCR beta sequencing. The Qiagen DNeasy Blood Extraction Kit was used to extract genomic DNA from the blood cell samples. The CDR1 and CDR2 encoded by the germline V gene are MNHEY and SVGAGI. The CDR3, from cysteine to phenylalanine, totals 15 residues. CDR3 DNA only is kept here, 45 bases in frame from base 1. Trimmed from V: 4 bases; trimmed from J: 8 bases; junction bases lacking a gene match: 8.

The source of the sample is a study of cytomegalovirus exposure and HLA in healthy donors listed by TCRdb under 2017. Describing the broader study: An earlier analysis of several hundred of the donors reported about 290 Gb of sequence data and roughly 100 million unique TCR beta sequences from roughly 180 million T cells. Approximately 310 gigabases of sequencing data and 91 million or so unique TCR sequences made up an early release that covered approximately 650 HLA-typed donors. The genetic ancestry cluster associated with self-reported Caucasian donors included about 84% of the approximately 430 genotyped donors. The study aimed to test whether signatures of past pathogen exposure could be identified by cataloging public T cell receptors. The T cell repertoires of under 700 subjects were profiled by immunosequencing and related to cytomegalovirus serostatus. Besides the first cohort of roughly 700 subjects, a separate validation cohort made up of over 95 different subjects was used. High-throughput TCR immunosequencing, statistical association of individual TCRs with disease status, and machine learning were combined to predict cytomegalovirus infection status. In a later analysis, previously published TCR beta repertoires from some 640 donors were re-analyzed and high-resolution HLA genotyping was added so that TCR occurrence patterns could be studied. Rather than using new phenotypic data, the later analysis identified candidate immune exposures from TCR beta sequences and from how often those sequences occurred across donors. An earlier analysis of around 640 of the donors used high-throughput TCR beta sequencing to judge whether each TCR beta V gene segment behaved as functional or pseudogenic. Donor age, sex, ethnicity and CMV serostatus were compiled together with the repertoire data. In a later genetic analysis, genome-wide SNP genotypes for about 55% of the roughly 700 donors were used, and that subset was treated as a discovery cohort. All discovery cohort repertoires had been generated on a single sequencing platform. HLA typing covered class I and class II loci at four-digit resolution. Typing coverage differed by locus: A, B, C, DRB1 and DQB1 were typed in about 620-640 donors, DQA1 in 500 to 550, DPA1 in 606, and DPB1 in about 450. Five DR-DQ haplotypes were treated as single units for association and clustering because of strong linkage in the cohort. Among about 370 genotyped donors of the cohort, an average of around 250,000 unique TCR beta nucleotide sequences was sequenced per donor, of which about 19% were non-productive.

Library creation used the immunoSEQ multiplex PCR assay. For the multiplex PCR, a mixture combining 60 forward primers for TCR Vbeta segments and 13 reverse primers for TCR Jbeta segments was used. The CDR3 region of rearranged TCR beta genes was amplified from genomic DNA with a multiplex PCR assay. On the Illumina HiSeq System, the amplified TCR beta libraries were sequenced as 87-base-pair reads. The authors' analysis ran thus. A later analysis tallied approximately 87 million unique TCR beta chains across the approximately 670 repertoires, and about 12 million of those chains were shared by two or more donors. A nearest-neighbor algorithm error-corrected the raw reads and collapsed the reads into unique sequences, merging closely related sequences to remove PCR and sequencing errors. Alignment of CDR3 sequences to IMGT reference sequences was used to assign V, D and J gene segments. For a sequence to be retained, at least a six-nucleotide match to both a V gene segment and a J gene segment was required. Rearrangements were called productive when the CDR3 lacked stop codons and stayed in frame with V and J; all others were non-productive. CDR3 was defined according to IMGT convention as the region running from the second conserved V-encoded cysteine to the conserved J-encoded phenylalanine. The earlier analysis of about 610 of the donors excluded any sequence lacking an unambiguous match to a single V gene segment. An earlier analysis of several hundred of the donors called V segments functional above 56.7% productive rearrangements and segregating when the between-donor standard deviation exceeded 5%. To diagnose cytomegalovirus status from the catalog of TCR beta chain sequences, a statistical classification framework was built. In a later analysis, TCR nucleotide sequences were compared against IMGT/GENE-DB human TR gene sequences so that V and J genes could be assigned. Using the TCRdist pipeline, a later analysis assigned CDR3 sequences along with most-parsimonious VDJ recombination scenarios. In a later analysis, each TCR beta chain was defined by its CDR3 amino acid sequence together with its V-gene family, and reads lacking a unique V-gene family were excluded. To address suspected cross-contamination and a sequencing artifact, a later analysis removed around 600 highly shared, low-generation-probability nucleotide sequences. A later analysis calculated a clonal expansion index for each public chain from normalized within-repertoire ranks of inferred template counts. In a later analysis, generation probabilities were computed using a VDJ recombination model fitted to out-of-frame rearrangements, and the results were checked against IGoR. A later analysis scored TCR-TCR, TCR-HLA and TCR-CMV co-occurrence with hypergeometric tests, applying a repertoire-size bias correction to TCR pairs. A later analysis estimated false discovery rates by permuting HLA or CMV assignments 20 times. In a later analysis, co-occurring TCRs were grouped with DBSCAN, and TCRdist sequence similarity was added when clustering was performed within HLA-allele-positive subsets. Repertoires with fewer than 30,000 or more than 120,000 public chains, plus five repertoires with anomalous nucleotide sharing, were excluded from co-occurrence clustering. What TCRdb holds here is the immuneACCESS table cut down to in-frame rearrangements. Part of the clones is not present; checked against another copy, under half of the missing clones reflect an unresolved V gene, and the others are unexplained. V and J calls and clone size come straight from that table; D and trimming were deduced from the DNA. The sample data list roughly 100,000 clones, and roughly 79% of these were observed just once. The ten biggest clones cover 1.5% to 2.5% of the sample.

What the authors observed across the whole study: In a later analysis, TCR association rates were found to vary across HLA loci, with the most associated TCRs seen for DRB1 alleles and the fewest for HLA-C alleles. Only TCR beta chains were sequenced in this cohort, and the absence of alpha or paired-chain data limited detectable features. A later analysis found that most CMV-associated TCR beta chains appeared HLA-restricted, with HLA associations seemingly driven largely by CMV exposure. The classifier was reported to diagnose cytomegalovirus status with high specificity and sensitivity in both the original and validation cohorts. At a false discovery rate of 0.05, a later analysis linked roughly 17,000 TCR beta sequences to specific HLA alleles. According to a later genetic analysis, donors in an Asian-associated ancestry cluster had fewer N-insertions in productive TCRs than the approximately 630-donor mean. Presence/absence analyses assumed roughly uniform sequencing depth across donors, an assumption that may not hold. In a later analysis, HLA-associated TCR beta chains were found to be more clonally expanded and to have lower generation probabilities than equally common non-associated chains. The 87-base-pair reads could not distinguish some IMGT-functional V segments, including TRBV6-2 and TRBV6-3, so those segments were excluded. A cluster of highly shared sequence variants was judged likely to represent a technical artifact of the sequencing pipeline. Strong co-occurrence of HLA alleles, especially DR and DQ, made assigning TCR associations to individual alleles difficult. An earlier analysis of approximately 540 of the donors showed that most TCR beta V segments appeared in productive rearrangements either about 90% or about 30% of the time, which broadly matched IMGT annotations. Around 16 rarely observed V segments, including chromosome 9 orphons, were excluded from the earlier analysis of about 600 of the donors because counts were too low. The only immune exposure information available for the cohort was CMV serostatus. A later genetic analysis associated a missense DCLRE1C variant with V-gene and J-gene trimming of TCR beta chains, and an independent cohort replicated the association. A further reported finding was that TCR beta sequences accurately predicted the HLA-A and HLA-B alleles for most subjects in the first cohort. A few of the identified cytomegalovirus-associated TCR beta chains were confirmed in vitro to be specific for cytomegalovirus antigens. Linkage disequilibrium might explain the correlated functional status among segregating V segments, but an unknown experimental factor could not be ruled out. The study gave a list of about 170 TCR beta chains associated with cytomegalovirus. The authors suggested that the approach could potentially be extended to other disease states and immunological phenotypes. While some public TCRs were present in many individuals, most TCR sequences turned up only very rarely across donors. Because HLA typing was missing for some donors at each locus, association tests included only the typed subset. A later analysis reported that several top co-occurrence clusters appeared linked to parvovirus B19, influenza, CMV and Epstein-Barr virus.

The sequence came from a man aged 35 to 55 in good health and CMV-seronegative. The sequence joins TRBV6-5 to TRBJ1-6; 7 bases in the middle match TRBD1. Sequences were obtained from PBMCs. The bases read TGTGCCAGCAGTTTCTACAGGGGTGGGGATTCACCCCTCCACTTT. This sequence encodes CASSFYRGGDSPLHF.